The 7 T cell receptor beta chains below come from one sample, sequenced in a study of T cells in localized non-small cell lung cancer. Profiling relied on immunoSEQ multiplex PCR, and the TCRdb table lists in-frame clones only, not all of them. This repertoire shows around 45,000 clones, approximately 90% found once; its top ten account for 2.5%. The sequencing used PBMCs, collected before any cancer treatment. Receptors originate from a man aged 35-69 years with stage II lung adenocarcinoma.

The gene calls are TRBV6-6 and TRBJ2-2, with D possibly matching TRBD2 (6 bases). This CDR3 has 14 residues. V lost 5 bases, J lost 5 bases, and 12 bases lay in between. In germline, CDR1 is MNHNY, CDR2 SVGAGI (reference sequence). CDR3 in DNA: TGTGCCAGCAGTAAGGGACTTTTGACCGGGGAGCTGTTTTTT. Translated, it gives CASSKGLLTGELFF.

This rearrangement joins TRBV6-6 to TRBJ2-5, with a tentative D call TRBD2 (6 bases). V shed 0 bases and J shed 5 bases, with 13 bases lying between them. The germline CDR1 and CDR2 sequences are MNHNY and SVGAGI (reference sequence). CDR3 length: 15 residues. CDR3 nucleotide sequence: TGTGCCAGCAGTTACTCAGGGACTCGAGGCGAGACCCAGTACTTC. Amino acid sequence: CASSYSGTRGETQYF.

The CDR3: CASSLSAADPYYEQYF. The DNA for the CDR3 is TGTGCCAGCAGCTTAAGCGCGGCAGATCCTTACTACGAGCAGTACTTC. The chain has TRBV7-9 and TRBJ2-7, with D hard to call. This CDR3 is built from 16 residues. V was trimmed by 2 bases and J by 3 bases, leaving 17 bases between them. CDR1 and CDR2 from the germline V gene are SEHNR and FQNEAQ (reference sequence).

This clone was detected once. The rearrangement uses TRBV28 and TRBJ2-3; D call uncertain. The CDR3 extends over 12 amino acids. With 4 bases removed from V and 5 bases from J, the gap between germline ends came to 7 bases. Germline V gives CDR1 MDHEN, CDR2 SYDVKM. The CDR3 loop reads CASSSIGDTQYF. The CDR3 DNA reads as TGTGCCAGCAGTTCTATAGGAGATACGCAGTATTTT.

The V gene is TRBV29-1, the J gene TRBJ2-1, with 9 bases identical to TRBD1. Germline CDR1 is SQVTM and CDR2 is ANQGSEA. The CDR3 sequence is 14 residues long. The V and J ends lost 5 bases and 3 bases, in that order; junction bases with no gene match: 5. CDR3 residues: CSVLRQGVYNEQFF. CDR3 nucleotide sequence: TGCAGCGTTTTGAGACAGGGGGTCTACAATGAGCAGTTCTTC.

The chain links TRBV5-1 to TRBJ2-7; the match to TRBD1 covers 10 bases. The CDR3 runs 16 residues. Germline CDR1 reads SGHRS; CDR2 reads YFSETQ. Trimming removed 4 bases from V and 4 bases from J; junction bases left unmatched: 11. The CDR3 DNA is TGCGCCAGCAGCATCTCCTCCGGGACAGGGGTGTACGAGCAGTACTTC. Its protein is CASSISSGTGVYEQYF. Supplemented by reference TRBV5-1 and TRBJ2-7, the full variable domain reads KAGVTQTPRYLIKTRGQQVTLSCSPISGHRSVSWYQQTPGQGLQFLFEYFSETQRNKGNFPGRFSGRQFSNSRSEMNVSTLELGDSALYLCASSISSGTGVYEQYFGPGTRLTVT.

The V call is TRBV5-1, the J call TRBJ2-6; D remains ambiguous. V lost 3 bases to trimming and J lost 0 bases, with 10 bases between them. The CDR3 sequence is 16 residues long. The germline V gene has CDR1 SGHRS and CDR2 YFSETQ. CDR3 sequence: CASSSVGVSGANVLTF. The DNA for the CDR3 is TGCGCCAGCAGCTCGGTTGGGGTCTCTGGGGCCAACGTCCTGACTTTC. The full variable domain, with the rest looked up from reference TRBV5-1 and TRBJ2-6, is KAGVTQTPRYLIKTRGQQVTLSCSPISGHRSVSWYQQTPGQGLQFLFEYFSETQRNKGNFPGRFSGRQFSNSRSEMNVSTLELGDSALYLCASSSVGVSGANVLTFGAGSRLTVL.